This is a list of T cell receptor beta chains from one sample in a study of blood T cells in healthy people across ages. Each CDR3 protein gets one entry after TCRdb re-called the 5' RACE reads with MiXCR. Found here are roughly 800,000 distinct CDR3 sequences, 55% to 75% of them singletons; the top ten hold 22%. Sequences were obtained from blood. These receptors came from a man aged 30 to 45 in good health. Each CDR3 is given with its conserved first and last residue. A D gene is named only where the DNA matches it firmly. For some rows the clone size is stated as once, few or many, or as a class when expanded; others skip it.

j_call v_call clone_size d_call cdr3_aa cdr3_nt
TRBJ2-3 TRBV6-5 once - CATNDRGRDTQYF TGTGCCACAAATGACCGGGGGAGGGATACGCAGTATTTT
TRBJ1-1 TRBV13 few TRBD1 CASSLSPGQGWTEAFF TGTGCCAGCAGCTTATCTCCGGGACAGGGGTGGACTGAAGCTTTCTTT
TRBJ2-1 TRBV20-1 - - CSARQGSSYNEQFF TGCAGTGCCAGGCAGGGGAGCTCCTACAATGAGCAGTTCTTC
TRBJ2-7 TRBV5-6 - - CASSPSRWHGNSYEQYF TGTGCCAGCAGCCCGTCCCGCTGGCATGGTAACTCCTACGAGCAGTACTTC
TRBJ2-1 TRBV7-2 - - CASSPGAQGFF TGTGCCAGCAGCCCCGGGGCCCAGGGGTTCTTC
TRBJ1-1 TRBV9 - - CASSVEGKGDPDTEAFF TGTGCCAGCAGCGTAGAGGGCAAGGGGGACCCCGACACTGAAGCTTTCTTT
TRBJ2-1 TRBV4-1 - - CASSQVSANEQFF TGCGCCAGCAGCCAAGTGTCGGCCAATGAGCAGTTCTTC
TRBJ2-3 TRBV5-1 - TRBD2 CASSLAREGDTQYF TGCGCCAGCAGCTTGGCTCGGGAGGGAGATACGCAGTATTTT
TRBJ2-3 TRBV3-1 - - CASSQVVQGIGTQYF TGTGCCAGCAGCCAAGTAGTTCAGGGGATAGGTACGCAGTATTTT
TRBJ2-2 TRBV5-6 - TRBD1 CASSFDPGTGLTGELFF TGTGCCAGCAGCTTCGACCCCGGGACAGGGCTCACCGGGGAGCTGTTTTTT
TRBJ2-7 TRBV7-2 - TRBD2 CASSQRLAGFYEQNF TGTGCCAGCAGCCAAAGACTAGCGGGCTTCTACGAGCAGAACTTC
TRBJ2-1 TRBV7-2 few - CASRRPAFKYNEQFF TGTGCCAGCAGACGACCAGCTTTTAAATACAATGAGCAGTTCTTC
TRBJ2-7 TRBV28 few - CASSFFTFQPYEQYF TGTGCCAGCAGTTTTTTCACCTTCCAACCCTACGAGCAGTACTTC
TRBJ1-4 TRBV5-1 - - CASSRQRGNEKLFF TGCGCCAGCAGCCGACAGAGGGGGAATGAAAAACTGTTTTTT
TRBJ2-1 TRBV6-5 - TRBD2 CASSPHSSGRNNEQFF TGTGCCAGCAGTCCCCATTCTAGCGGGAGAAACAATGAGCAGTTCTTC
TRBJ1-5 TRBV7-8 few - CASSLASRGGRQPQHF TGTGCCAGCAGCTTAGCGAGTAGGGGAGGCCGACAGCCCCAGCATTTT
TRBJ2-7 TRBV12-3/TRBV12-4 few TRBD1 CASSLYGTGSYEQYF TGTGCCAGCAGTTTGTACGGGACAGGGTCCTACGAGCAGTACTTC